This note documents a single TCR beta chain sequence. Its matching antigen is unknown. CDR1 is LNHDA, CDR2 SQIVND, per germline (reference sequence). The CDR3 spans 17 residues. V dropped 5 bases and J dropped 0 bases, with 17 bases sitting between them. Measured with immunoSEQ multiplex PCR; TCRdb has only the in-frame clones, and not every one. The sample has 57,000 or so clones, just under 95% seen once; the top ten hold approximately 2.5%. This sample is drawn from a study of cytomegalovirus exposure and HLA in healthy donors. Study-wide points: In vitro confirmation showed three CMV-associated chains to be CMV antigen specific.

The donors were in the approximately 130-subject validation cohort, distinct from the roughly 700-subject first cohort. The clonotype originates from a man aged 18-30 years in good health and CMV-seronegative. The sample comprised PBMCs. The chain has TRBV19 and TRBJ1-5, with a weak D call TRBD1 (5 bases). CDR3 in DNA: TGTGCCAGTAGTGGGCCACCCCCAGGGTTTAGCAATCAGCCCCAGCATTTT. Amino acids: CASSGPPPGFSNQPQHF.